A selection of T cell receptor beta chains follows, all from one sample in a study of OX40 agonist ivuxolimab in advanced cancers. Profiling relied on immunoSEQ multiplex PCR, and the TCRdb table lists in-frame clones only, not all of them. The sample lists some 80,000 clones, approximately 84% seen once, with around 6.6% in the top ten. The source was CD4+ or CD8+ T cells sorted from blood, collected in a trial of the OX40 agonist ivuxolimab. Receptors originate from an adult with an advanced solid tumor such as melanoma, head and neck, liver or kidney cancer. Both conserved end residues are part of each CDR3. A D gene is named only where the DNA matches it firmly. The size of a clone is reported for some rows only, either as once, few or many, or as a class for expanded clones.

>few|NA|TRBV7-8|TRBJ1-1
TGTGCCAGCAGCTTAGAAGTTGTCGTGGGCACTGAAGCTTTCTTT
CASSLEVVVGTEAFF
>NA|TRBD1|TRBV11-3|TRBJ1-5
TGTGCCAGCAGCTTAGATTGGGGAGGGGGCCAGCCCCAGCATTTT
CASSLDWGGGQPQHF
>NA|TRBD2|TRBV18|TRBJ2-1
TGTGCCAGCTCCCGACTAGCGGGGGACAATGAGCAGTTCTTC
CASSRLAGDNEQFF
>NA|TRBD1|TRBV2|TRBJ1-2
TGTGCCAGCAGGGGGGACAGCATCAACTATGGCTACACCTTC
CASRGDSINYGYTF
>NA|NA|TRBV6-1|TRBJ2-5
TGTGCCAGCAGTGAACAGGGAGAGACCCAGTACTTC
CASSEQGETQYF
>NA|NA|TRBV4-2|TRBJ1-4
TGTGCCAGCAGCCAAGACGAACAGATCACTAATGAAAAACTGTTTTTT
CASSQDEQITNEKLFF
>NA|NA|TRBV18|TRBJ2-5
TGTGCCAGCTCACCACCGTCTGGGGTCAGGGAGACCCAGTACTTC
CASSPPSGVRETQYF
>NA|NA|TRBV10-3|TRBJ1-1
TGTGCCAGCAGTTACTCCCTTAGAGAGGGGACTGAAGCTTTCTTT
CASSYSLREGTEAFF
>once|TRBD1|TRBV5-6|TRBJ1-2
TGTGCCAGCAGCTCGCTGGGACAGCCCCTCTATGGCTACACCTTC
CASSSLGQPLYGYTF
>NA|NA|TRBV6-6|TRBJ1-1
TGTGCCAGCAGTTACTTGGGGGGGACTGAAGCTTTCTTT
CASSYLGGTEAFF
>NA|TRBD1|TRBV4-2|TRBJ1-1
TGTGCCAGCAGCCAAGATGAGTGGGGACAGGGCGCTTTCTTT
CASSQDEWGQGAFF
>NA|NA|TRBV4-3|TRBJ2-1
TGCGCCAGCAGCCAAGAAGCCTTTTCCTCCTACAATGAGCAGTTCTTC
CASSQEAFSSYNEQFF